This entry concerns a single TCR beta chain. Its antigen is currently unknown. Germline V gene data show CDR1 as SEHNR and CDR2 as FQNEAQ (reference sequence). The CDR3 loop spans 17 amino acids. Germline trimming cut 3 bases from V and 6 bases from J; bases unmatched to any gene: 10. The study ran its PCR with 60 Vbeta and 13 Jbeta primers. Sequenced by immunoSEQ multiplex PCR; TCRdb stores in-frame clones only, minus some. The data show fewer than 60,000 clones, and the top ten clones hold 6.5% to 8.5%. The sample originates from a study of cytomegalovirus exposure and HLA in healthy donors. Findings and caveats of the study: Upon later analysis, TCR association rates were observed to vary by HLA locus, being highest for DRB1 and lowest for HLA-C. Rare sequences made up most TCRs, while some public TCRs were found in many donors. A list of 150 or so TCR beta chains associated with cytomegalovirus was given. Later analysis revealed greater clonal expansion in HLA-associated TCR beta chains than in equally common others.

The V call is TRBV7-9, the J call TRBJ1-6, with TRBD1 identical over 8 bases. The sequence was obtained from a woman between 35 and 50 years old in good health and CMV-seronegative. Sequenced material: PBMCs. DNA for the CDR3: TGTGCCAGCAGCTTGATGATCAGGACAGGGCCTAATTCACCCCTCCACTTT. Amino acids: CASSLMIRTGPNSPLHF.